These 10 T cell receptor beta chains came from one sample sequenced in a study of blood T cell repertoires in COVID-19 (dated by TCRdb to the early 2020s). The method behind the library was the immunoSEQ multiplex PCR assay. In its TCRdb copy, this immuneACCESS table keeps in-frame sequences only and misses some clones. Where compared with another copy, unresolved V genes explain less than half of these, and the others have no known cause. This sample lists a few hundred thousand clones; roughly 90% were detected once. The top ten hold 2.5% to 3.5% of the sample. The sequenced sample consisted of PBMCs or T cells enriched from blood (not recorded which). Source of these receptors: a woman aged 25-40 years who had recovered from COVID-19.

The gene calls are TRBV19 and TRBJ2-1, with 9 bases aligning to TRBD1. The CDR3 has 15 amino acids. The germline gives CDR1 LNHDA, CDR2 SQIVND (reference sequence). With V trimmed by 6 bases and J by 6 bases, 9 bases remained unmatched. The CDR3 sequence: CASRNRGRNGNEQFF. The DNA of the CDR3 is TGTGCCAGTAGAAACAGGGGGCGGAACGGCAATGAGCAGTTCTTC.

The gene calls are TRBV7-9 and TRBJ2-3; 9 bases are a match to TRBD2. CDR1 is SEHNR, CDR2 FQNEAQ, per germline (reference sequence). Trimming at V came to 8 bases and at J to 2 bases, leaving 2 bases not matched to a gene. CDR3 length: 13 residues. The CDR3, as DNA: TGTGCCAGCCGGACTAGCGCCACAGATACGCAGTATTTT. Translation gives CASRTSATDTQYF.

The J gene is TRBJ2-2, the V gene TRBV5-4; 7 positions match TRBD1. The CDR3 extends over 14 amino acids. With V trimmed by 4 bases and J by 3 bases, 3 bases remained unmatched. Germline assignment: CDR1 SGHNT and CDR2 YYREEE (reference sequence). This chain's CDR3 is CASSATGDTGELFF. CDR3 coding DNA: TGTGCCAGCAGCGCCACAGGGGACACCGGGGAGCTGTTTTTT. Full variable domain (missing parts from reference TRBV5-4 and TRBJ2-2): ETGVTQSPTHLIKTRGQQVTLRCSSQSGHNTVSWYQQALGQGPQFIFQYYREEENGRGNFPPRFSGLQFPNYSSELNVNALELDDSALYLCASSATGDTGELFFGEGSRLTVL.

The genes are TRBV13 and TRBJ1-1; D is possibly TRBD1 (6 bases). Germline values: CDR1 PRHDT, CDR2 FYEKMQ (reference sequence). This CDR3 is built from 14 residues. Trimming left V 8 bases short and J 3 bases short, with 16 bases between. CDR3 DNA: TGTGCCAGCTCCCTAGGGGGAGGGGACACTGAAGCTTTCTTT. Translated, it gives CASSLGGGDTEAFF. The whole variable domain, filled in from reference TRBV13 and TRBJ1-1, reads AAGVIQSPRHLIKEKRETATLKCYPIPRHDTVYWYQQGPGQDPQFLISFYEKMQSDKGSIPDRFSAQQFSDYHSELNMSSLELGDSALYFCASSLGGGDTEAFFGQGTRLTVV.

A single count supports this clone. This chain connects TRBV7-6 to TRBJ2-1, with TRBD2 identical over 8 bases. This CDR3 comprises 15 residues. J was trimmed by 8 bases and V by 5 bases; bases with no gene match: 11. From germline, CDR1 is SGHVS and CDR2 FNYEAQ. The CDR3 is CASSLRTGGDYEQFF. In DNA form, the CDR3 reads TGTGCCAGCAGCCTTCGGACGGGAGGGGACTATGAGCAGTTCTTC.

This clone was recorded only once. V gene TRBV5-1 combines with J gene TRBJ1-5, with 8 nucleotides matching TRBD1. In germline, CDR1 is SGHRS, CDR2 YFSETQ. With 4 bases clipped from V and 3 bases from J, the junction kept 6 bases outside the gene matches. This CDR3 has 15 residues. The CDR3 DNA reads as TGCGCCAGCAGCCAGGACAGGGACTTCAATCAGCCCCAGCATTTT. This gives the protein CASSQDRDFNQPQHF.

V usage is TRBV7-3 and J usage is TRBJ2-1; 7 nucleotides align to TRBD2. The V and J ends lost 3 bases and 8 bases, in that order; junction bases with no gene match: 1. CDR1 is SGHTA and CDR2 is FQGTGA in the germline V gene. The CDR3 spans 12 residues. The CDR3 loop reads CASSLGGDEQFF. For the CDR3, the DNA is TGTGCCAGCAGCTTGGGAGGGGATGAGCAGTTCTTC.

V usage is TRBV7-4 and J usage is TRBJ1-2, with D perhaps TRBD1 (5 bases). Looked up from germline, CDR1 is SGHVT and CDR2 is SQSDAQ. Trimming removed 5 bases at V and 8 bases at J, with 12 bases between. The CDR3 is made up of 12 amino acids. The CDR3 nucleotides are TGTGCCAGCAGCAGAACAAGGGGAGGCTACACCTTC. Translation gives CASSRTRGGYTF. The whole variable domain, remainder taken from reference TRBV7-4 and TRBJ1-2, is GAGVSQSPRYKVAKRGRDVALRCDSISGHVTLYWYRQTLGQGSEVLTYSQSDAQRDKSGRPSGRFSAERPERSVSTLKIQRTEQGDSAVYLCASSRTRGGYTFGSGTRLTVV.

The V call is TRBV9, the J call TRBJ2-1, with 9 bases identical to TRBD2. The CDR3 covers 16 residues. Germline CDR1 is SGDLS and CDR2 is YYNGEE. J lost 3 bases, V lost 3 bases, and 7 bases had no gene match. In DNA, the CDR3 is TGTGCCAGCAGCGATAATAGCGGGGGTGTCTACAATGAGCAGTTCTTC. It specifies CASSDNSGGVYNEQFF.

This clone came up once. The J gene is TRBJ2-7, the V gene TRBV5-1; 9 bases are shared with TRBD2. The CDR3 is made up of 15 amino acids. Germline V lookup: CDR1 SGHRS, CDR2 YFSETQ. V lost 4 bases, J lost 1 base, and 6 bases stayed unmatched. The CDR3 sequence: CASSPGLAMSYEQYF. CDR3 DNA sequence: TGCGCCAGCAGCCCCGGACTAGCGATGTCCTACGAGCAGTACTTC. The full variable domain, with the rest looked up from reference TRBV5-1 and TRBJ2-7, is KAGVTQTPRYLIKTRGQQVTLSCSPISGHRSVSWYQQTPGQGLQFLFEYFSETQRNKGNFPGRFSGRQFSNSRSEMNVSTLELGDSALYLCASSPGLAMSYEQYFGPGTRLTVT.